A single sample gave rise to the 9 T cell receptor beta chains below, sequenced in a study of blood T cells in healthy people across ages. Then a second PCR, running roughly 7 to 11 cycles, was carried out with a sample-barcoded 5' primer and a J-beta primer mix. TCRdb reanalysed the 5' RACE reads using MiXCR and keeps one entry per CDR3 protein. The profile shows hundreds of thousands of distinct CDR3 sequences, roughly 44% of them singletons. What was sequenced was blood. The receptor set was obtained from a man aged 60 to 69 in good health.

The sample holds many counts of this clonotype. The gene calls are TRBV29-1 and TRBJ2-7; tentative D call: TRBD1 (5 bases). The CDR3 is made up of 14 amino acids. Germline CDR1 and CDR2: SQVTM and ANQGSEA. The ends were cut back, 0 bases at V and 2 bases at J, with 11 bases in the middle. As DNA, the CDR3 is TGCAGCGTTGAAGATCCCAGGACACCCTACGAGCAGTACTTC. Residues: CSVEDPRTPYEQYF.

The genes are TRBV20-1 and TRBJ2-1; 12 bases agree with TRBD1. The CDR3 spans 14 residues. Germline assignment: CDR1 DFQATT and CDR2 SNEGSKA (reference sequence). V lost 3 bases, J lost 10 bases, and 7 bases stayed unmatched. This CDR3 is CSASPGQGAGEQFF. CDR3 nucleotides: TGCAGTGCTAGCCCGGGACAGGGGGCAGGGGAGCAGTTCTTC.

The V and J genes are TRBV13 and TRBJ1-5; D is undetermined. CDR3 length: 16 residues. V was pared by 0 bases and J by 2 bases, with 11 bases between. Germline CDR1 is PRHDT and CDR2 is FYEKMQ (reference sequence). The CDR3 region has the DNA TGTGCCAGCAGCTTAGGGAGGGAGGTGGGCAATCAGCCCCAGCATTTT. The encoded protein is CASSLGREVGNQPQHF.

This clonotype occurred a few times. The chain links TRBV6-2 or TRBV6-3 to TRBJ2-4; a possible D gene is TRBD1 (7 bases). The CDR3 contains 16 residues. CDR1 is MNHEY, CDR2 SVGEGT, per germline. V lost 7 bases, J lost 8 bases, and 24 bases lay in between. The CDR3 DNA reads TGTGCCAGCACCAAAAACACACTACAGGGGAGGCACATTCAGTACTTC. Protein sequence: CASTKNTLQGRHIQYF.

The rearrangement uses TRBV7-2 and TRBJ2-3; 8 positions match TRBD2. Germline V gene sequence: CDR1 SGHTA, CDR2 FQGNSA. The CDR3 loop spans 17 amino acids. Trimming removed 0 bases from V and 4 bases from J; junction bases left unmatched: 9. CDR3 bases: TGTGCCAGCAGCTTAGCGCTACGGGCGGGAGGCTCAGATACGCAGTATTTT. Protein sequence: CASSLALRAGGSDTQYF. The full variable domain, with the rest looked up from reference TRBV7-2 and TRBJ2-3, is GAGVSQSPSNKVTEKGKDVELRCDPISGHTALYWYRQSLGQGLEFLIYFQGNSAPDKSGLPSDRFSAERTGGSVSTLTIQRTQQEDSAVYLCASSLALRAGGSDTQYFGPGTRLTVL.

The chain carries TRBV4-3 and TRBJ1-2; D is undetermined. The V end lost 0 bases, the J end lost 8 bases, and 7 bases lay between the germline ends. This CDR3 comprises 12 residues. CDR1 is LGHNA, CDR2 YSLEER, per germline. CDR3 amino acids: CASSQDLRGYTF. The CDR3 bases are TGCGCCAGCAGCCAAGACCTTAGGGGCTACACCTTC.

This clonotype occurred a few times. CDR3 bases: TGCAGTGCCCCGGGATCCGAGCAGTACTTC. Its protein is CSAPGSEQYF. The chain has TRBV20-1 and TRBJ2-7, with D possibly being TRBD2 (5 bases). The CDR3 is 10 amino acids. Germline lookup yields CDR1 DFQATT and CDR2 SNEGSKA (reference sequence). V gave up 6 bases and J gave up 6 bases, with 9 bases separating them.

V is TRBV13 and J is TRBJ2-5; D gene unclear. This CDR3 is built from 15 residues. The germline V and J ends were trimmed by 2 bases and 5 bases, with 15 bases remaining between them. Looked up from germline, CDR1 is PRHDT and CDR2 is FYEKMQ (reference sequence). Here the CDR3 reads CASSLRLSPRETQYF. CDR3 bases: TGTGCCAGCAGCTTACGGCTGTCTCCAAGGGAGACCCAGTACTTC. Complete variable domain (other parts from reference TRBV13 and TRBJ2-5): AAGVIQSPRHLIKEKRETATLKCYPIPRHDTVYWYQQGPGQDPQFLISFYEKMQSDKGSIPDRFSAQQFSDYHSELNMSSLELGDSALYFCASSLRLSPRETQYFGPGTRLLVL.

The chain uses TRBV7-2 and TRBJ2-1; maybe TRBD2 (5 bases). The CDR3 is 15 residues long. V lost 4 bases to trimming and J lost 9 bases, with 19 bases between them. From germline, CDR1 is SGHTA and CDR2 FQGNSA. In DNA, the CDR3 is TGTGCCAGCAGCTCCTCAACTAGTTACTGGGGTGAGCAGTTCTTC. This encodes CASSSSTSYWGEQFF.